This entry lists 12 T cell receptor beta chains sequenced from one sample in a study of cytomegalovirus exposure and HLA in healthy donors. The PCR ran on 60 Vbeta and 13 Jbeta primers. Repertoires were generated with immunoSEQ multiplex PCR, while TCRdb's copy carries only in-frame clones and drops some. This sample's clone table lists over 100,000 clones. The sample comprised PBMCs. These receptors were collected from a man aged 40-49 years in good health and CMV-seropositive.

This chain uses TRBV10-3 with TRBJ2-1; a weak D match, TRBD2 (5 bases). V was clipped by 0 bases and J by 0 bases, with 9 bases between them. The CDR3 consists of 16 residues. Looked up from germline, CDR1 is ENHRY and CDR2 is SYGVKD. CDR3 coding DNA: TGTGCCATCAGTGAGTCGGACTGGAGCTCCTACAATGAGCAGTTCTTC. The encoded protein is CAISESDWSSYNEQFF.

The chain has TRBV5-1 and TRBJ2-3, with a tentative D call TRBD2 (6 bases). The CDR3 is 14 amino acids. Trimming removed 4 bases from V and 0 bases from J, with 9 bases in between. Germline CDR1 SGHRS, CDR2 YFSETQ. The chain's CDR3 is CASSLEGSTDTQYF. CDR3 bases: TGCGCCAGCAGCCTGGAGGGGAGCACAGATACGCAGTATTTT.

The V call is TRBV18, the J call TRBJ1-2, with D uncertain. CDR1 and CDR2 from the germline V gene are KGHSH and LQKENI. Trimming took off 3 bases at V and 8 bases at J, with 13 bases between the two ends. The CDR3 has 13 residues. This chain's CDR3 is CASSPNRQEGYTF. In nucleotides, the CDR3 is TGTGCCAGCTCACCTAACCGACAAGAAGGCTACACCTTC. The full variable domain, with the rest looked up from reference TRBV18 and TRBJ1-2, is NAGVMQNPRHLVRRRGQEARLRCSPMKGHSHVYWYRQLPEEGLKFMVYLQKENIIDESGMPKERFSAEFPKEGPSILRIQQVVRGDSAAYFCASSPNRQEGYTFGSGTRLTVV.

The chain carries TRBV6-5 and TRBJ1-1, with D possibly TRBD1 on 5 matching bases. Trimming took off 0 bases at V and 3 bases at J, with 14 bases between the two ends. Germline V gene data show CDR1 as MNHEY and CDR2 as SVGAGI. The CDR3 sequence is 16 residues long. The CDR3 is CASSYSIRVFYTEAFF. In DNA, the CDR3 is TGTGCCAGCAGTTACTCGATCAGGGTTTTTTACACTGAAGCTTTCTTT.

The V call is TRBV6-1, the J call TRBJ2-7; TRBD1 is a possible D gene (5 bases). The germline V gene has CDR1 MNHNS and CDR2 SASEGT. V lost 1 base and J lost 3, with 7 bases in between. The length of the CDR3 is 13 residues. CDR3 sequence (DNA): TGTGCCAGCAGTGAAGGGACACTCTACGAGCAGTACTTC. This gives the protein CASSEGTLYEQYF.

The DNA of the CDR3 is TGTGCCATCAGTGAATTCGCTTTCGGGGATGGCTACACCTTC. Translated: CAISEFAFGDGYTF. This chain uses TRBV10-3 with TRBJ1-2; no clear D. V was trimmed by 3 bases and J by 6 bases, leaving 14 bases between them. The CDR3 sequence is 14 residues long. CDR1 ENHRY and CDR2 SYGVKD come from the germline V gene.

The chain recombines TRBV28 with TRBJ2-7; TRBD2 agrees at 7 bases. The CDR3 sequence is 12 residues long. Losses at the gene ends were 8 bases for V and 2 bases for J; bases not matched to a gene: 3. Germline V CDR1 and CDR2: MDHEN, SYDVKM. The CDR3 coding sequence is TGTGCCAGCTCCCGGGGGGCCTACGAGCAGTACTTC. As protein: CASSRGAYEQYF.

The V gene is TRBV5-1, the J gene TRBJ2-7; D gene ambiguous. This CDR3 has 16 residues. Germline V CDR1 and CDR2: SGHRS, YFSETQ. V lost 3 bases to trimming and J lost 2 bases, with 18 bases between them. DNA of the CDR3: TGCGCCAGCAGCTCCGGTCTTGGGCCGTTTCCCTACGAGCAGTACTTC. This gives the protein CASSSGLGPFPYEQYF. Filled out from reference TRBV5-1 and TRBJ2-7, the complete variable domain reads KAGVTQTPRYLIKTRGQQVTLSCSPISGHRSVSWYQQTPGQGLQFLFEYFSETQRNKGNFPGRFSGRQFSNSRSEMNVSTLELGDSALYLCASSSGLGPFPYEQYFGPGTRLTVT.

J is TRBJ2-1 and V is TRBV29-1; D is undetermined. Germline assignment: CDR1 SQVTM and CDR2 ANQGSEA. V lost 0 bases and J 10 bases, leaving 10 bases between the germline ends. The CDR3 is 12 amino acids. The CDR3 here is CSVEDKAAEQFF. CDR3 DNA sequence: TGCAGCGTTGAAGATAAGGCGGCCGAGCAGTTCTTC.

This rearrangement joins TRBV5-5 to TRBJ2-7, with D uncertain. CDR1 and CDR2 from the germline V gene are SGHKS and YYEKEE (reference sequence). V was trimmed by 2 bases and J by 4 bases, leaving 10 bases between them. CDR3 size: 13 residues. The CDR3 bases are TGTGCCAGCAGCTTCTCTCAGTTTTACGAGCAGTACTTC. It translates to CASSFSQFYEQYF. Based on the CDR3 plus reference TRBV5-5 and TRBJ2-7, the full variable domain is DAGVTQSPTHLIKTRGQQVTLRCSPISGHKSVSWYQQVLGQGPQFIFQYYEKEERGRGNFPDRFSARQFPNYSSELNVNALLLGDSALYLCASSFSQFYEQYFGPGTRLTVT.

The rearrangement uses TRBV6-5 and TRBJ2-3; 7 nucleotides line up with TRBD1. The CDR3 extends over 16 amino acids. The germline gives CDR1 MNHEY, CDR2 SVGAGI. V trimming: 2 bases; J trimming: 2 bases; junction bases outside the gene matches: 7. The CDR3 DNA sequence: TGTGCCAGCAGTTACCAACGACAGGGAAACACAGATACGCAGTATTTT. Translated, it gives CASSYQRQGNTDTQYF.

The chain recombines TRBV7-9 with TRBJ2-5; a weak D match, TRBD2 (5 bases). V was pared by 4 bases and J by 2 bases, with 17 bases between. The CDR3 covers 16 residues. Germline CDR1 and CDR2: SEHNR and FQNEAQ (reference sequence). The DNA for the CDR3 is TGTGCCAGCAGCTCCCCTATTGGGAGTGGGCAAGAGACCCAGTACTTC. Translated: CASSSPIGSGQETQYF.